This T cell receptor beta chain was identified in a study of cytomegalovirus exposure and HLA in healthy donors (dated by TCRdb to 2016 to 2017). Study-level background: According to an earlier analysis of 587 of the donors, some 170 million T cells yielded 95 million to 140 million unique TCR beta sequences and approximately 300 Gb of sequence data. HLA typing included class I and class II loci at four-digit resolution. In a later analysis, previously published TCR beta repertoires from about 640 donors were re-analyzed and high-resolution HLA genotyping was added so that TCR occurrence patterns could be studied. Besides the first cohort of more than 650 subjects, a separate validation cohort made up of roughly 130 different subjects was used. To decide whether each TCR beta V gene segment behaved as functional or pseudogenic, an earlier analysis of approximately 590 of the donors relied on high-throughput TCR beta sequencing. Donor age, sex, ethnicity and CMV serostatus were compiled alongside the repertoire data. High-throughput TCR immunosequencing, statistical association of individual TCRs with disease status, and machine learning were combined to predict cytomegalovirus infection status. Roughly 300 gigabases of sequencing data and roughly 80 million unique TCR sequences made up an early release that covered approximately 620 HLA-typed donors. Four to six DR-DQ haplotypes were handled as single units for association and clustering, since linkage in the cohort was strong. The number of typed donors differed by locus: roughly 629-640 for A, B, C, DRB1 and DQB1; approximately 540 for DQA1; approximately 600 for DPA1; and 400 to 480 for DPB1. Of the 300 to 500 genotyped donors, 65% to 90% were placed in the genetic ancestry cluster associated with self-reported Caucasian donors. The study was designed to test whether signatures of past pathogen exposure could be identified by cataloging public T cell receptors. Rather than using new phenotypic data, the later analysis identified candidate immune exposures from TCR beta sequences and from how often those sequences occurred across donors. The study profiled the T cell repertoires of around 700 subjects by immunosequencing and related them to cytomegalovirus serostatus. In a later genetic analysis, genome-wide SNP genotypes for about 55% of the 666 donors were used, and that subset was treated as a discovery cohort. Every discovery cohort repertoire had been produced on one sequencing platform. On average, roughly 250,000 unique TCR beta nucleotide sequences were sequenced per donor among roughly 430 genotyped donors of the cohort, with 15% to 20% of those sequences being non-productive. Paper-wide results and their limitations: Sequencing depth was assumed to be roughly uniform across donors in the presence/absence analyses, though that assumption may not hold. In vitro tests confirmed that a few of the cytomegalovirus-associated TCR beta chains recognize cytomegalovirus antigens. A later analysis associated about 17,000 TCR beta sequences with specific HLA alleles at a false discovery rate of 0.05. While some public TCRs were present in many individuals, most TCR sequences turned up only very rarely across donors. An earlier analysis of approximately 540 of the donors showed that most TCR beta V segments appeared in productive rearrangements either about 90% or about 30% of the time, which broadly matched IMGT annotations. Several of the top co-occurrence clusters appeared to be linked to parvovirus B19, influenza, CMV and Epstein-Barr virus, according to a later analysis. Compared with equally common non-associated chains, HLA-associated TCR beta chains in a later analysis were more clonally expanded and had lower generation probabilities. A further reported finding was that TCR beta sequences accurately predicted the HLA-A and HLA-B alleles for most subjects in the first cohort. Because the 87-base-pair reads could not distinguish some IMGT-functional V segments, including TRBV6-2 and TRBV6-3, those segments were excluded. The earlier analysis of 587 of the donors excluded some 16 rarely observed V segments, including chromosome 9 orphons, because counts were too low. In a later analysis, the rate of TCR association differed among HLA loci, with DRB1 alleles having the most associated TCRs and HLA-C alleles having the fewest. Assigning TCR associations to individual alleles was difficult when HLA alleles, especially DR and DQ, strongly co-occurred. HLA typing was unavailable for some donors at each locus, so association tests used only the typed subset. According to a later analysis, most CMV-associated TCR beta chains appeared to be HLA-restricted, and the HLA associations seemed to be driven largely by CMV exposure. The study gave a list of over 150 TCR beta chains associated with cytomegalovirus. For the cohort, immune exposure information was limited to CMV serostatus. The authors suggested that the approach could potentially be generalized to other disease states and immunological phenotypes. A later genetic analysis associated a missense DCLRE1C variant with V-gene and J-gene trimming of TCR beta chains, and an independent cohort replicated the association. The classifier was reported to diagnose cytomegalovirus status with high specificity and sensitivity in both the original and validation cohorts. According to a later genetic analysis, donors in an Asian-associated ancestry cluster had fewer N-insertions in productive TCRs than the approximately 630-donor mean. This cohort had only TCR beta chains sequenced, and the lack of alpha or paired-chain data limited which features could be detected. Correlated functional status among segregating V segments might reflect linkage disequilibrium, but an unknown experimental factor could not be ruled out. A group of highly shared sequence variants was considered likely to be a technical artifact of the sequencing pipeline.

The cohort was made up of about 610 healthy bone marrow donors. At the time of sampling, all cohort members were nominally healthy, though unrecorded immune exposures were likely present. The donor was CMV seropositive and belonged to the group of about 290 seropositive cohort members. Every donor gave a peripheral blood sample, and the peripheral blood mononuclear cells from that sample were used for TCR beta sequencing. Genomic DNA was extracted from the blood cell samples with the Qiagen DNeasy Blood Extraction Kit. Of note for this clone: The clone's antigen remains unknown. No per-base quality is available; no much larger clone lies one base away.

Per the germline V gene (reference sequence), MNHEY is the CDR1 and SMNVEV is the CDR2. Trimming removed 5 bases from V and 1 base from J; the gene matches leave 5 bases unexplained. Including the terminal cysteine and phenylalanine, the CDR3 comprises 16 residues. Only the CDR3 DNA stays, 48 bases, in frame from base 1. The library was made by the immunoSEQ multiplex PCR assay. A mixture of 60 forward primers for TCR Vbeta segments and 13 reverse primers for TCR Jbeta segments was used in the multiplex PCR. The CDR3 region of rearranged TCR beta genes was amplified from genomic DNA by a multiplex PCR assay. Amplified TCR beta libraries were sequenced as 87-base-pair reads on the Illumina HiSeq System. Turning to the authors' computational methods: A later analysis tallied 75 million to 95 million unique TCR beta chains across the 666 repertoires, and approximately 9.9 million of those chains were shared by two or more donors. Raw reads were error-corrected and collapsed into unique sequences with a nearest-neighbor algorithm that merged closely related sequences to remove PCR and sequencing errors. CDR3 sequences were aligned to IMGT reference sequences to assign V, D and J gene segments. Each retained sequence needed at least a six-nucleotide match to both a V gene segment and a J gene segment. Rearrangements were classified as productive when the CDR3 lacked stop codons and remained in frame with V and J, and all other rearrangements were classified as non-productive. CDR3 was defined by IMGT convention, running from the second conserved V-encoded cysteine to the conserved J-encoded phenylalanine. In an earlier analysis of some 550 of the donors, sequences lacking an unambiguous match to a single V gene segment were excluded. An earlier analysis of some 500 of the donors classified V segments as functional when productive rearrangements were above 56.7% and as segregating when the standard deviation between donors was above 5%. A statistical classification framework was built for diagnosing cytomegalovirus status from the catalog of TCR beta chain sequences. In a later analysis, V and J genes were assigned by comparing TCR nucleotide sequences against IMGT/GENE-DB human TR gene sequences. Using the TCRdist pipeline, a later analysis assigned CDR3 sequences along with most-parsimonious VDJ recombination scenarios. In a later analysis, every TCR beta chain was defined by the combination of its CDR3 amino acid sequence and its V-gene family, and reads without a unique V-gene family were dropped. As a way to deal with suspected cross-contamination and a sequencing artifact, a later analysis dropped 450 to 600 nucleotide sequences that were highly shared and had low generation probability. For each public chain, a later analysis derived a clonal expansion index from normalized ranks of inferred template counts within each repertoire. In a later analysis, generation probabilities were computed using a VDJ recombination model fitted to out-of-frame rearrangements, and the results were checked against IGoR. Hypergeometric tests were used in a later analysis to score TCR-TCR, TCR-HLA and TCR-CMV co-occurrence, with a repertoire-size bias correction applied to the TCR pairs. False discovery rates were estimated in a later analysis by permuting HLA or CMV assignments 20 times. A later analysis grouped co-occurring TCRs with DBSCAN, adding TCRdist sequence similarity when clustering within HLA-allele-positive subsets. Co-occurrence clustering excluded repertoires with fewer than 30,000 or more than 120,000 public chains, plus five with anomalous nucleotide sharing. TCRdb took over this immuneACCESS table, retaining in-frame rearrangements with V and J assigned. Such tables are incomplete; in checked studies, under half of the missing clones stem from an unresolved V gene, and the remainder is unexplained. V, J and clone size are those of that table, while D and trimming were read from the DNA. The sample has 57,000 or so clones on record, more than 60% of them singletons. The ten largest make up around 54% of the sample.

What was sequenced was PBMCs. In this chain, TRBV27 is recombined with TRBJ2-7; TRBD2 agrees with 13 junctional bases. The sequence derives from a man aged 45 to 65 in good health and CMV-seropositive. This receptor carries the CDR3 CASSRGLAGSSYEQYF. The sequence in DNA is TGTGCCAGCAGTAGGGGACTAGCGGGGTCTTCCTACGAGCAGTACTTC.